This TCR beta chain emerged from a study of T cell responses to AZD1222 COVID-19 vaccine. Study conclusions and caveats: Clonal diversity was possibly underestimated, and white British individuals and females predominated among donors. Unmutated variant regions are reportedly the target of nearly half of TCRs that are spike-specific.

This CDR3 has 14 residues. CDR1 and CDR2 from the germline V gene are MNHEY and SVGAGI. V gave up 7 bases and J gave up 5 bases; unmatched junction bases: 8. In regard to this clone: Its antigen is unidentified.

Clones were sequenced by immunoSEQ multiplex PCR, and TCRdb holds only the in-frame ones, with some missing. The sample contains roughly 120,000 clones, around 89% of which appear only once. The J gene is TRBJ2-7, the V gene TRBV6-5, with 10 nucleotides matching TRBD2. The sequence was obtained from an adult who received the AZD1222 COVID-19 vaccine. The sequencing used peripheral blood, collected 28 days after the second AZD1222 dose. The CDR3 region has the DNA TGTGCCAGCAATCTAGCGGGGGAGGGCCACGAGCAGTACTTC. Translated, it gives CASNLAGEGHEQYF.